These 18 T cell receptor beta chains originate from one sample sequenced in a study of T cell responses to AZD1222 COVID-19 vaccine (dated by TCRdb to about 2021). Libraries were constructed by the immunoSEQ multiplex PCR assay. Held by TCRdb, this immuneACCESS table contains in-frame sequences only and omits some clones. Under half of the omission traces to an unresolved V gene where checked; the cause of the rest is unknown. Here the sample has 130,000 or so clones; around 86% occur a single time. The leading ten clones occupy under 25% of the sample. In light of the paper, this sample's time point label describes: baseline before first vaccination. The sample in question was peripheral blood, obtained on day 0 of AZD1222 vaccination. These receptors came from an adult in good health.

CDR3 coding DNA: TGTGCCAGCCGCCGGGTGACCGTTCGGCAGTATAGCAATCAGCCCCAGCATTTT. This gives the protein CASRRVTVRQYSNQPQHF. This chain uses TRBV28 with TRBJ1-5; D gene uncertain. Trimming shortened V by 8 bases and J by 0 bases, and 23 bases separated the two germline ends. This CDR3 has 18 amino acids. In germline, CDR1 is MDHEN, CDR2 SYDVKM.

The J gene is TRBJ1-5, the V gene TRBV28; D perhaps matches TRBD1 (6 bases). V dropped 6 bases and J dropped 15 bases, with 21 bases sitting between them. The CDR3 runs 13 residues. Germline V gives CDR1 MDHEN, CDR2 SYDVKM. This chain's CDR3 is CASSEGVRDMGHF. CDR3 sequence (DNA): TGTGCCAGCAGCGAGGGGGTGCGGGACATGGGGCATTTT.

The V and J genes are TRBV10-1 and TRBJ2-3; tentative D call: TRBD1 (6 bases). Germline V gives CDR1 WNHNN, CDR2 SYGVQD (reference sequence). This CDR3 is built from 16 residues. Trimming shortened V by 8 bases and J by 2 bases, and 20 bases separated the two germline ends. The CDR3 region has the DNA TGCGCCAGCGGGAAGGGGGATAAGGGCTTCACAGATACGCAGTATTTT. Protein: CASGKGDKGFTDTQYF.

The count of this clone is one. This chain joins TRBV5-1 and TRBJ2-3; D ambiguous. Germline CDR1 reads SGHRS; CDR2 reads YFSETQ. V was shortened by 4 bases and J by 6 bases, with 9 bases between the two germline ends. The CDR3 length is 12 residues. CDR3 sequence reads: CASSEGWDTQYF. In DNA form, the CDR3 reads TGCGCCAGCAGCGAAGGTTGGGATACGCAGTATTTT.

The V and J genes are TRBV6-6 and TRBJ1-1, with TRBD1 identical over 8 bases. The CDR3 covers 15 residues. The germline gives CDR1 MNHNY, CDR2 SVGAGI (reference sequence). Trimming removed 5 bases from V and 1 base from J; junction bases left unmatched: 6. The CDR3 nucleotides are TGTGCCAGCAGTGGGGACAGGTACAGGAACACTGAAGCTTTCTTT. It specifies CASSGDRYRNTEAFF.

A remark on this clone: In the same sample, other DNA sequences code for this CDR3. The CDR3, as DNA: TGTGCCAGCAGCGTAGTAAGGGACAGCCCCTACGAGCAGTACTTC. Translated, it gives CASSVVRDSPYEQYF. V usage is TRBV9 and J usage is TRBJ2-7, with TRBD1 matching 7 bases. Germline CDR1 and CDR2: SGDLS and YYNGEE. The CDR3 is made up of 15 amino acids. Germline trimming cut 0 bases from V and 2 bases from J; bases unmatched to any gene: 5.

The gene calls are TRBV5-1 and TRBJ2-1; TRBD1 agrees at 8 bases. CDR1 SGHRS and CDR2 YFSETQ come from the germline V gene. V gave up 4 bases and J gave up 8 bases; unmatched junction bases: 8. The CDR3 sequence is 14 residues long. CDR3 protein: CASSKDSGGDEQFF. CDR3 coding DNA: TGCGCCAGCAGCAAGGATTCAGGGGGCGATGAGCAGTTCTTC.

The chain links TRBV29-1 to TRBJ1-2, with D possibly matching TRBD1 (5 bases). CDR3 length: 12 amino acids. V shed 7 bases and J shed 4 bases, with 13 bases lying between them. In germline, CDR1 is SQVTM, CDR2 ANQGSEA. The CDR3: CSAGTAGYGYTF. The CDR3 DNA sequence: TGCAGCGCTGGGACTGCCGGCTATGGCTACACCTTC.

The chain has TRBV9 and TRBJ2-7; the D gene could be TRBD1 or TRBD2 (6 bases each). The CDR3 spans 18 residues. Looked up from germline, CDR1 is SGDLS and CDR2 is YYNGEE. The ends were cut back, 0 bases at V and 5 bases at J, with 24 bases in the middle. The CDR3 region is CASSVVSNPGAPRNEQYF. The CDR3 region has the DNA TGTGCCAGCAGCGTAGTCTCTAACCCGGGGGCGCCGAGGAACGAGCAGTACTTC.

The chain couples TRBV5-1 to TRBJ1-2; D remains ambiguous. Deletions cut 5 bases from V and 1 base from J, with 12 bases between. The CDR3 has 14 amino acids. Germline V gene lookup returns CDR1 SGHRS and CDR2 YFSETQ. The DNA for the CDR3 is TGCGCCAGCAGGGACGGCAGCAATAACTATGGCTACACCTTC. Translated, it gives CASRDGSNNYGYTF.

With regard to this clone: One junction end disagrees with the germline gene, perhaps due to a read error. This chain links TRBV9 with TRBJ2-7, with 10 bases that match TRBD2. There are 13 residues in the CDR3. Germline V gene data show CDR1 as SGDLS and CDR2 as YYNGEE. CDR3 sequence: CASSTAPGTSAHF. CDR3 bases: TGTGCCAGCAGCACAGCTCCCGGGACTAGCGCACACTTC.

J is TRBJ1-3 and V is TRBV29-1; 9 bases line up with TRBD1. This CDR3 comprises 14 residues. Germline CDR1 and CDR2: SQVTM and ANQGSEA. J gave up 4 bases and V 3 bases, and 4 bases lay outside the gene matches. CDR3 coding DNA: TGCAGCGTTGATCCCGGGACAGGGGGAAACACCATATATTTT. Translating gives CSVDPGTGGNTIYF.

The V gene is TRBV7-2, the J gene TRBJ2-5; maybe TRBD1 (6 bases). This CDR3 is 14 amino acids long. Germline CDR1 is SGHTA and CDR2 is FQGNSA. Trimming left V 7 bases short and J 5 bases short, with 17 bases between. The DNA of the CDR3 is TGTGCCAGCAACTCCCTAGGGGGTGTGGAGACCCAGTACTTC. It yields the protein CASNSLGGVETQYF.

The chain joins TRBV28 to TRBJ2-3; D is possibly TRBD1 (5 bases). The CDR3 extends over 15 amino acids. V lost 6 bases to trimming and J lost 1 base, with 14 bases between them. Germline CDR1 is MDHEN and CDR2 is SYDVKM. The CDR3 sequence: CASRNQGTGTDTQYF. In nucleotides, the CDR3 is TGTGCCAGCAGAAACCAGGGTACAGGCACAGATACGCAGTATTTT.

This clone was recorded once. The chain couples TRBV19 to TRBJ1-6, with D unclear. The length of the CDR3 is 14 residues. V lost 6 bases, J lost 0 bases, and 6 bases lay in between. CDR1 is LNHDA, CDR2 SQIVND, per germline (reference sequence). The CDR3 sequence: CASRISSYNSPLHF. The CDR3 DNA follows: TGTGCCAGTAGGATAAGCTCCTATAATTCACCCCTCCACTTT.

This clone was seen only a few times. The chain recombines TRBV5-1 with TRBJ1-4, with TRBD1 identical over 7 bases. The CDR3 is made up of 14 amino acids. Germline V CDR1 and CDR2: SGHRS, YFSETQ. Losses at the gene ends were 4 bases for V and 5 bases for J; bases not matched to a gene: 5. The CDR3 bases are TGCGCCAGCAGCCTGGGGACAGACAATGAAAAACTGTTTTTT. Residues: CASSLGTDNEKLFF.

This clone has just one count. The CDR3 loop is CATATRTGTNEQYF. CDR3 nucleotides: TGTGCCACTGCTACCAGGACAGGAACCAACGAGCAGTACTTC. The chain is built from TRBV15 and TRBJ2-7; TRBD1 matches at 7 bases. Germline V gives CDR1 LNHNV, CDR2 YYDKDF (reference sequence). V shed 9 bases and J 5 bases; nucleotides not matched to a gene: 13. The CDR3 is made up of 14 amino acids.

The rearrangement links TRBV11-2 to TRBJ1-1; possible D gene TRBD1, 5 bases. CDR3 length equals 14 residues. V was trimmed by 5 bases and J by 4 bases, leaving 14 bases between them. Per the germline V gene, CDR1 is SGHAT and CDR2 is FQNNGV. The CDR3 DNA follows: TGTGCCAGCAGCCTTGGGGTGGGGGGCACTGAAGCTTTCTTT. It is translated as CASSLGVGGTEAFF.